A selection of T cell receptor beta chains follows, all from one sample in a study of Graves' ophthalmopathy and Graves' hyperthyroidism. TCRdb processed the multiplex PCR reads anew with MiXCR; each CDR3 protein has one entry. The data show roughly 500,000 distinct CDR3 sequences, around an eighth seen once. Material: blood. These receptor sequences come from a woman aged 25 to 39 with Graves' ophthalmopathy. Each CDR3 is given with its conserved first and last residue.

cdr3_aa	j_call	v_call
CASSYGYRGSHEQYF	TRBJ2-7	TRBV6-2/TRBV6-3
CASSLVGRQGVQPQHF	TRBJ1-5	TRBV7-9
CVISLEAETQYF	TRBJ2-5	TRBV11-2
CATRLWAFF	TRBJ1-1	TRBV24-1
CAWSVVLGSEQYF	TRBJ2-7	TRBV30
CSVEDQTVTDTQYF	TRBJ2-3	TRBV29-1
CASSLWERGANEQYF	TRBJ2-7	TRBV7-2
CASARTGGSGTGELFF	TRBJ2-2	TRBV6-1
CASSALNTKASNQPQHF	TRBJ1-5	TRBV6-1
CSASSRGSYEQYF	TRBJ2-7	TRBV20-1
CATSKDPGTYEQYF	TRBJ2-7	TRBV15
CASSLAEGLAGIEQYF	TRBJ2-7	TRBV7-2
CASRGVGETQYF	TRBJ2-5	TRBV12-3/TRBV12-4
CASSPVQGNTEAFF	TRBJ1-1	TRBV18
CASSLIGGVSGNTIYF	TRBJ1-3	TRBV12-3/TRBV12-4
CATSKGEKDQETQYF	TRBJ2-5	TRBV15
CSAKPGLAFGEQYF	TRBJ2-7	TRBV20-1
CASSLADRGNSPLHF	TRBJ1-6	TRBV7-3
CASGPGLAGVEQYF	TRBJ2-7	TRBV2
CATSDTGDRRNEKLFF	TRBJ1-4	TRBV24-1
CASSLTSGGSNEQYF	TRBJ2-7	TRBV3-1
CASRDSYYGYTF	TRBJ1-2	TRBV2
CASSFRRSDRGNTEAFF	TRBJ1-1	TRBV28
CASSYGRGGGVNQPQHF	TRBJ1-5	TRBV28
CASSVKGQSHPGYGYTF	TRBJ1-2	TRBV9
CASSIRQGGSSPLHF	TRBJ1-6	TRBV19
CASSFSAGGRQETQYF	TRBJ2-5	TRBV12-3/TRBV12-4
CASRLAGGRRNTEAFF	TRBJ1-1	TRBV6-1
CASSQAMILARYEQYF	TRBJ2-7	TRBV4-1
CASSPTLAGETQYF	TRBJ2-5	TRBV18
CASSPMATNQPQHF	TRBJ1-5	TRBV18
CASSLWGRVGTEAFF	TRBJ1-1	TRBV7-2
CASSLATGEGGFEQYF	TRBJ2-7	TRBV12-3/TRBV12-4
CASSQDEAGGYEQYF	TRBJ2-7	TRBV4-2
CASSRVENYGYTF	TRBJ1-2	TRBV12-3/TRBV12-4
CASSTTDRSNSPLHF	TRBJ1-6	TRBV6-1
CASSYGGWSTGELFF	TRBJ2-2	TRBV6-2/TRBV6-3
CSARRTGPLHF	TRBJ1-6	TRBV20-1
CASSLWWDSQETQYF	TRBJ2-5	TRBV11-2
CASSRDRDHYGYTF	TRBJ1-2	TRBV6-1
CSVPASGRETQYF	TRBJ2-5	TRBV29-1
CASSGDWSSYEQYF	TRBJ2-7	TRBV7-9
CASSVSLAYEQYF	TRBJ2-7	TRBV9
CASSPGEKLFF	TRBJ1-4	TRBV7-6
CASSPEKGTYEQYF	TRBJ2-7	TRBV9
CASRWRDQPYGYTF	TRBJ1-2	TRBV19
CASRTGSGAYYEQYF	TRBJ2-7	TRBV12-3/TRBV12-4
CASSEAGAGQGAVSGNTIYF	TRBJ1-3	TRBV2
CSASLGGRLNTEAFF	TRBJ1-1	TRBV20-1
CATSETGVKTQYF	TRBJ2-5	TRBV24-1
CASSILSTGELFF	TRBJ2-2	TRBV19
CASSLLPRTGTELSGNTIYF	TRBJ1-3	TRBV5-4
CASSQFWAGGYTF	TRBJ1-2	TRBV3-1
CASSTGQGAETQYF	TRBJ2-5	TRBV12-3/TRBV12-4
CASSLRSGVESPLHF	TRBJ1-6	TRBV12-3/TRBV12-4
CSASPYRVGYEQYF	TRBJ2-7	TRBV20-1